This record looks at one TCR beta chain sequence and its context. Authors' data handling: Quantification of nucleated cells was approximated via reference gene primer amplification. Here immunoSEQ multiplex PCR was the method, and the copy in TCRdb shows in-frame clones only, minus some. V and J calls and clone size are those listed in that table; D and trimming were worked out from the DNA. This sample has some 210,000 clones, with 80% to 85% found just once. The junction had 1 base not matched to a gene; V was cut back by 2 bases and J by 2 bases. In germline, CDR1 is SNHLY, CDR2 FYNNEI. The CDR3 is made up of 15 amino acids. This entry is derived from a study of blood T cell repertoires in COVID-19. For the study at large: Whether acute or convalescent, the COVID-19 samples came from the United States, Italy and Spain. The analysed material was cDNA or gDNA that came from T cells, B-cell-depleted T cells, or PBMCs.

What was sequenced was peripheral blood. The genes are TRBV2 and TRBJ2-1; TRBD2 aligns across 9 bases. The TCR originated in a human donor in a cohort sampled during active COVID-19. The CDR3 DNA is TGTGCCAGCAGTGAACTAGCGGGGACCTACAATGAGCAGTTCTTC. It translates to CASSELAGTYNEQFF.